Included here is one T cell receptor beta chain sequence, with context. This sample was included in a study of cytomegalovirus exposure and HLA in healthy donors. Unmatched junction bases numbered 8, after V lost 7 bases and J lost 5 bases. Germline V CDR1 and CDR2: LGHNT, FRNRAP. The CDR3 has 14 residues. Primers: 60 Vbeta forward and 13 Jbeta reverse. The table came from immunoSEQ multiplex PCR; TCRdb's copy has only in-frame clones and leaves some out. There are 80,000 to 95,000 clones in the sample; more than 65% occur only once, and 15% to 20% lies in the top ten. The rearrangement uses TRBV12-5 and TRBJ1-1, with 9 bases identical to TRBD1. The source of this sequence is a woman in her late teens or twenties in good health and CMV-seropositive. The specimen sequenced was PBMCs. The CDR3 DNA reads TGTGCTAGTGCCCCAGGACAGGGGTCGACTGAAGCTTTCTTT. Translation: CASAPGQGSTEAFF.